This T cell receptor (beta chain) stems from a study of T cell responses to AZD1222 COVID-19 vaccine. Study-wide findings and caveats: Donors, mostly white British, included more females; clonal diversity was possibly underestimated. The CD4 TCRs associated with vaccination extended across spike and predominated at 160-218 and 743-854.

Trimming took 3 bases from V and 5 from J, leaving 11 bases between them. The CDR3 length is 13 residues. CDR1 is SGHTA and CDR2 is FQGNSA in the germline V gene. A note on this clone: Its target is not known.

Sequencing used immunoSEQ multiplex PCR; TCRdb keeps in-frame clones, though not all of them. In the table there are about 140,000 clones, roughly 91% of which are singletons. Sequencing used peripheral blood, obtained 28 days after the second AZD1222 dose. The TCR originated in an adult who received the AZD1222 COVID-19 vaccine. The chain employs TRBV7-2 and TRBJ2-7, with no clear D. CDR3 nucleotide sequence: TGTGCCAGCAGCTTCGTCCCCCTAGACGAGCAGTACTTC. Its protein product is CASSFVPLDEQYF.